Below, 25 T cell receptor beta chains from the same sample are listed, as sequenced in a study of OX40 agonist ivuxolimab in advanced cancers. The method was immunoSEQ multiplex PCR; TCRdb's version includes in-frame clones alone and lacks a portion of them. The sample has 20,000 to 25,000 clones, roughly 80% seen once. The sequencing here drew on CD4+ or CD8+ T cells sorted from blood, taken in a trial of the OX40 agonist ivuxolimab. The origin of the receptors is an adult with an advanced solid tumor such as melanoma, head and neck, liver or kidney cancer.

This chain uses TRBV4-1 with TRBJ2-7; 7 bases align to TRBD2. The CDR3 extends over 14 amino acids. Trimming cost V 0 bases and J 1 base; bases outside gene matches: 0. Per the germline V gene, CDR1 is MGHRA and CDR2 is YSYEKL. In nucleotides, the CDR3 is TGCGCCAGCAGCCAAGAGCGGGGGTCCTACGAGCAGTACTTC. It codes for CASSQERGSYEQYF.

The chain is built from TRBV4-1 and TRBJ2-7; D is unresolved. CDR3 length equals 15 residues. The germline gives CDR1 MGHRA, CDR2 YSYEKL. V shed 0 bases and J shed 5 bases, with 14 bases lying between them. In DNA, the CDR3 is TGCGCCAGCAGCCAAGATGGCGTTTCCCCTCACGAGCAGTACTTC. Its translation is CASSQDGVSPHEQYF.

The CDR3 here is CASSPQALDEKLFF. The CDR3 DNA reads as TGTGCCAGCAGTCCGCAGGCTCTGGATGAAAAACTGTTTTTT. The gene calls are TRBV28 and TRBJ1-4; no reliable D call. This CDR3 is built from 14 residues. V shed 5 bases and J shed 6 bases, with 13 bases lying between them. Germline V lookup: CDR1 MDHEN, CDR2 SYDVKM.

The chain recombines TRBV6-5 with TRBJ1-2, with TRBD1 identical over 7 bases. Germline V gene data show CDR1 as MNHEY and CDR2 as SVGAGI. Trimming at V came to 0 bases and at J to 7 bases, leaving 8 bases not matched to a gene. The CDR3 is 15 residues long. The chain's CDR3 is CASSYSRGTAVGYTF. The CDR3 DNA is TGTGCCAGCAGTTACTCGAGGGGGACAGCAGTTGGCTACACCTTC.

This clone was counted only a few times. The V and J genes are TRBV30 and TRBJ1-1, with no clear D. Germline assignment: CDR1 GTSNPN and CDR2 SVGIG (reference sequence). V was clipped by 4 bases and J by 4 bases, with 10 bases between them. The CDR3 sequence is 12 residues long. The CDR3 coding sequence is TGTGCCTGGAAAGCGCTACGCACTGAAGCTTTCTTT. Its translation is CAWKALRTEAFF.

The gene calls are TRBV6-5 and TRBJ2-5; 7 nucleotides match TRBD1. The CDR3 has 15 residues. The V and J ends lost 5 bases and 2 bases, in that order; junction bases with no gene match: 8. Germline lookup yields CDR1 MNHEY and CDR2 SVGAGI. CDR3 nucleotides: TGTGCCAGCAGTCTAACCGGGACAGATCAAGAGACCCAGTACTTC. Residues: CASSLTGTDQETQYF.

The chain couples TRBV4-1 to TRBJ2-5; D gene unclear. Trimming stripped 1 base from V and 8 bases from J, with 11 bases between. The CDR3 is 13 residues long. Germline V lookup: CDR1 MGHRA, CDR2 YSYEKL. DNA for the CDR3: TGCGCCAGCAGCCAAGCTCTTCCAGAAACCCAGTACTTC. As protein: CASSQALPETQYF.

This clone has just a few counts. The rearrangement uses TRBV14 and TRBJ1-2, with TRBD1 matching 9 bases. V was clipped by 0 bases and J by 8 bases; unmatched bases: 16. The CDR3 length is 18 residues. Germline assignment: CDR1 SGHDN and CDR2 FVKESK. The CDR3 DNA is TGTGCCAGCAGCCAAGACCCGGGACAGGGACCCCAGCGTGCGGGCTACACCTTC. This sequence encodes CASSQDPGQGPQRAGYTF.

V usage is TRBV9 and J usage is TRBJ2-7; 12 nucleotides align to TRBD2. V gave up 3 bases and J gave up 6 bases; unmatched junction bases: 10. This CDR3 spans 16 amino acids. The germline CDR1 and CDR2 sequences are SGDLS and YYNGEE. DNA for the CDR3: TGTGCCAGCAGCGCCGGGACTAGCGGGTCTAAGAGCGAGCAGTACTTC. The encoded protein is CASSAGTSGSKSEQYF.

This clone ranks as medium-sized. The chain carries TRBV30 and TRBJ1-1; D ambiguous. V lost 0 bases, J lost 4 bases, and 9 bases lay in between. The V gene's germline CDR1 is GTSNPN and CDR2 SVGIG (reference sequence). This CDR3 contains 13 residues. CDR3 protein: CAWSVSWGTEAFF. The DNA of the CDR3 is TGTGCCTGGAGTGTATCCTGGGGCACTGAAGCTTTCTTT.

The chain's CDR3 is CASSLYSPADTQYF. CDR3 coding DNA: TGCGCCAGCAGCTTGTATAGCCCGGCAGATACGCAGTATTTT. The chain joins TRBV5-1 to TRBJ2-3; D uncertain. In germline, CDR1 is SGHRS, CDR2 YFSETQ. CDR3 length equals 14 residues. Trimming shortened V by 1 base and J by 4 bases, and 10 bases separated the two germline ends.

Worth noting for this clone: One base separates it from a far larger clone, so it is likely a read error. Other DNA sequences from this sample encode an identical CDR3 as well. This chain joins TRBV5-5 and TRBJ2-1; D remains ambiguous. CDR3 length: 12 residues. The V end was cut by 4 bases, the J end by 6 bases, with 8 bases between. Germline values: CDR1 SGHKS, CDR2 YYEKEE (reference sequence). The CDR3 loop is CASSQVLNEQFF. CDR3 DNA sequence: TGTGCCAGCAGCCAAGTTCTCAATGAGCAGTTCTTC.

The chain employs TRBV5-6 and TRBJ2-7, with D perhaps TRBD2 (5 bases). The germline CDR1 and CDR2 sequences are SGHDT and YYEEEE. The V gene lost 3 bases and the J gene lost 0 bases, with 10 bases spanning the gap. This CDR3 contains 14 residues. This CDR3 reads CASSWMGSSYEQYF. For the CDR3, the DNA is TGTGCCAGCAGCTGGATGGGGAGCTCCTACGAGCAGTACTTC.

The rearrangement joins TRBV28 to TRBJ1-1, with D possibly being TRBD1 (5 bases). V lost 3 bases, J lost 8 bases, and 10 bases lay in between. Germline V lookup: CDR1 MDHEN, CDR2 SYDVKM. The length of the CDR3 is 12 residues. The CDR3 bases are TGTGCCAGCAGTTTCCCCGGGACCGAAGCTTTCTTT. It encodes CASSFPGTEAFF.

The chain recombines TRBV5-6 with TRBJ2-6, with 8 nucleotides matching TRBD2. The CDR3 consists of 16 residues. Trimming took 4 bases from V and 4 from J; bases not matched to a gene: 7. The germline CDR1 and CDR2 sequences are SGHDT and YYEEEE. The CDR3 region has the DNA TGTGCCAGCAGCGGGGGACTAGATATCGGGGCCAACGTCCTGACTTTC. It yields the protein CASSGGLDIGANVLTF.

This chain links TRBV7-3 with TRBJ2-2, with TRBD1 matching over 7 bases. The junction had 3 bases not matched to a gene; V was cut back by 6 bases and J by 2 bases. Germline V gene data show CDR1 as SGHTA and CDR2 as FQGTGA. The CDR3 totals 14 residues. The CDR3 sequence: CASSRTGNTGELFF. The CDR3 region has the DNA TGTGCCAGCAGTCGGACAGGCAACACCGGGGAGCTGTTTTTT. Full variable domain (missing parts from reference TRBV7-3 and TRBJ2-2): GAGVSQTPSNKVTEKGKYVELRCDPISGHTALYWYRQSLGQGPEFLIYFQGTGAADDSGLPNDRFFAVRPEGSVSTLKIQRTERGDSAVYLCASSRTGNTGELFFGEGSRLTVL.

The gene calls are TRBV10-2 and TRBJ1-2; 7 nucleotides line up with TRBD1. CDR3 length: 15 residues. V dropped 7 bases and J dropped 6; count of bases not matched to a gene: 14. Germline V CDR1 and CDR2: WSHSY, SAAADI. The CDR3 reads CASTEKGAGFDGYTF. The CDR3 nucleotides are TGCGCCAGCACCGAGAAGGGGGCAGGGTTTGATGGCTACACCTTC.

For this clone: Distinct nucleotide sequences in the sample also encode this CDR3. V and J are TRBV27 and TRBJ1-6; maybe TRBD1 (5 bases). Trimming took 4 bases from V and 10 from J, leaving 11 bases between them. CDR1 and CDR2 from the germline V gene are MNHEY and SMNVEV (reference sequence). CDR3 size: 13 residues. CDR3 sequence (DNA): TGTGCCAGCAGTTCAGGGAGGGACTCACCCCTCCACTTT. It is translated as CASSSGRDSPLHF.

The chain carries TRBV4-2 and TRBJ1-2; TRBD1 might be the D (6 bases). Trimming removed 4 bases at V and 2 bases at J, with 14 bases between. Germline-derived CDR1 and CDR2 are LGHNA and YNFKEQ. The CDR3 length is 15 residues. The chain's CDR3 is CASSPDGGANYGYTF. CDR3 sequence (DNA): TGTGCCAGCAGCCCCGATGGGGGGGCGAACTATGGCTACACCTTC.

This clone was counted between two and nine times. The rearrangement uses TRBV14 and TRBJ2-3, with 12 nucleotides matching TRBD2. Germline loops: CDR1 SGHDN, CDR2 FVKESK. Trimming cost V 0 bases and J 1 base; bases outside gene matches: 8. The CDR3 covers 19 residues. CDR3 nucleotide sequence: TGTGCCAGCAGCCAAGATTCCTCTTGGACTAGCGGGGGCACAGATACGCAGTATTTT. Residues: CASSQDSSWTSGGTDTQYF.

The chain recombines TRBV6-5 with TRBJ1-1, with 10 nucleotides matching TRBD1. The CDR3 totals 15 residues. V gave up 2 bases and J gave up 6 bases; unmatched junction bases: 6. The germline CDR1 and CDR2 sequences are MNHEY and SVGAGI. For the CDR3, the DNA is TGTGCCAGCAGTTACAGGGGACAGGGGATCCCTGAAGCTTTCTTT. It is translated as CASSYRGQGIPEAFF.

This chain joins TRBV7-9 and TRBJ2-1; D may be TRBD2 (5 bases). Trimming removed 5 bases at V and 0 bases at J, with 11 bases between. The V gene's germline CDR1 is SEHNR and CDR2 FQNEAQ (reference sequence). CDR3 size: 15 residues. CDR3 amino acids: CASSPAELSYNEQFF. The CDR3 coding sequence is TGTGCCAGCAGCCCAGCGGAGCTCTCCTACAATGAGCAGTTCTTC. Complete variable domain (other parts from reference TRBV7-9 and TRBJ2-1): DTGVSQNPRHKITKRGQNVTFRCDPISEHNRLYWYRQTLGQGPEFLTYFQNEAQLEKSRLLSDRFSAERPKGSFSTLEIQRTEQGDSAMYLCASSPAELSYNEQFFGPGTRLTVL.

J is TRBJ2-7 and V is TRBV5-4, with D hard to call. V shed 4 bases and J shed 4 bases, with 12 bases lying between them. Germline CDR1 and CDR2: SGHNT and YYREEE (reference sequence). The length of the CDR3 is 13 residues. The DNA of the CDR3 is TGTGCCAGCAGCCATTCCCCTACATACGAGCAGTACTTC. It encodes CASSHSPTYEQYF. The full variable domain, completed using reference TRBV5-4 and TRBJ2-7, is ETGVTQSPTHLIKTRGQQVTLRCSSQSGHNTVSWYQQALGQGPQFIFQYYREEENGRGNFPPRFSGLQFPNYSSELNVNALELDDSALYLCASSHSPTYEQYFGPGTRLTVT.

This chain uses TRBV6-5 with TRBJ2-7; TRBD2 matches at 8 bases. J lost 2 bases, V lost 0 bases, and 0 bases had no gene match. The CDR3 totals 14 residues. Germline values: CDR1 MNHEY, CDR2 SVGAGI. The chain's CDR3 is CASSYSSGTYEQYF. The CDR3, as DNA: TGTGCCAGCAGTTACTCTAGCGGGACCTACGAGCAGTACTTC.

The J gene is TRBJ2-6, the V gene TRBV5-1; TRBD1 matches 9 bases. CDR1 and CDR2 (germline): SGHRS, YFSETQ. CDR3 length: 17 residues. V gave up 4 bases and J gave up 3 bases; unmatched junction bases: 8. CDR3 sequence: CASSAEQGAYGANVLTF. The CDR3 region has the DNA TGCGCCAGCAGCGCCGAACAGGGGGCGTATGGGGCCAACGTCCTGACTTTC.